One T cell receptor beta chain is described in this entry. Its antigen remains unidentified. The data were produced by immunoSEQ multiplex PCR, yet TCRdb's version contains in-frame clones alone and is incomplete. The profile shows a few million clones, over 90% of them singletons. The data originate from a study of shared clonotypes between healthy human individuals. Study at large: Every donor yielded three CD4 naive, three CD4 memory, two CD8 naive and one CD8 memory plate.

CDR3 length equals 16 residues. In germline, CDR1 is LNHDA, CDR2 SQIVND (reference sequence). The V end was cut by 5 bases, the J end by 3 bases, with 19 bases between. Overall study results and limits: The sharing of about 5% of naive CD4 clonotypes was seen across a few donors. Clonotypes which were not shared had lower generation probabilities than clonotypes that all four donors shared.

The sample consisted of naive CD4+ T cells from PBMCs. Subset denoted: CD45RA+ positively selected. The chain combines TRBV19 with TRBJ1-1, with D tentatively TRBD1 (6 bases). This clonotype originated in a man in his late teens or twenties in good health. Some clones in this sample may be carry-over from other donors' samples. The CDR3 DNA reads as TGTGCCAGTAGTCTAGGGGGAGGCACCTTGCACACTGAAGCTTTCTTT. As protein: CASSLGGGTLHTEAFF. The whole variable domain, filled in from reference TRBV19 and TRBJ1-1, reads DGGITQSPKYLFRKEGQNVTLSCEQNLNHDAMYWYRQDPGQGLRLIYYSQIVNDFQKGDIAEGYSVSREKKESFPLTVTSAQKNPTAFYLCASSLGGGTLHTEAFFGQGTRLTVV.